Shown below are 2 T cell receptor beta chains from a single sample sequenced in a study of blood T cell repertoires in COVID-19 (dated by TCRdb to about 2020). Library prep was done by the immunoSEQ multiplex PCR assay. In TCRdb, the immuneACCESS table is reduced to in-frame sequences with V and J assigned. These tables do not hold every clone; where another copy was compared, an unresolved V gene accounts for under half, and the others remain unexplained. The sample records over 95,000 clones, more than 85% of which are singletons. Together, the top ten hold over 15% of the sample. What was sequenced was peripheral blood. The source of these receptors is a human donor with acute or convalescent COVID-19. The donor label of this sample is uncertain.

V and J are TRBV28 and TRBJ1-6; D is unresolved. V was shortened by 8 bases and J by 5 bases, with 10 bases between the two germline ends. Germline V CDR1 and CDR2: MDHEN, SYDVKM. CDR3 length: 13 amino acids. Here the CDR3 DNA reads TGTGCCAGCGTGGACTCGGATAATTCACCCCTCCACTTT. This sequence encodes CASVDSDNSPLHF. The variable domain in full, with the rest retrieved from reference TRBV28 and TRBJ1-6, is DVKVTQSSRYLVKRTGEKVFLECVQDMDHENMFWYRQDPGLGLRLIYFSYDVKMKEKGDIPEGYSVSREKKERFSLILESASTNQTSMYLCASVDSDNSPLHFGNGTRLTVT.

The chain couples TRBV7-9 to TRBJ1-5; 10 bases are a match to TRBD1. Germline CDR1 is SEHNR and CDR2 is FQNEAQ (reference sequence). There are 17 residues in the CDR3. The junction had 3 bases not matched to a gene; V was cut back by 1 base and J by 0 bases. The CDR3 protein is CASSLGTGGLSNQPQHF. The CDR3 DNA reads TGTGCCAGCAGCTTAGGGACAGGGGGGCTTAGCAATCAGCCCCAGCATTTT.